The clone carrying this TCR beta chain appeared many times. The antigen is unknown. TCR beta CDR3 regions were amplified from RNA transcripts. HTBI primers were used in a first-round RT-PCR, which preceded a second-round multiplex PCR. TCRdb reprocessed the multiplex PCR reads via MiXCR and lists one record per CDR3 protein. This sample has 150,000 to 200,000 distinct CDR3 sequences, with 35% to 50% found just once. Patients were diagnosed from clinical symptoms, serum thyroxine, TRAb, thyroid ultrasound and orbital computed tomography. PBMCs were isolated from an approximately 10 ml sample of fresh peripheral blood. This entry is derived from a study of Graves' ophthalmopathy and Graves' hyperthyroidism. Study outcomes and limitations: For predicting ophthalmopathy progression, the model had more than 60% sensitivity and nearly 75% specificity. Thyroid clonotypes that were expanded above 0.001 frequency mostly also appeared in blood.

V was cut by 11 bases and J by 0 bases, with 11 bases left in between. In germline, CDR1 is MNHEY, CDR2 SVGEGT. The CDR3 spans 14 residues. The TCR was taken from a man aged 25-45 years with Graves' ophthalmopathy. The chain couples TRBV6-2 or TRBV6-3 to TRBJ2-6, with D tentatively TRBD1 (5 bases). Material: peripheral blood. CDR3 residues: CAGSTASGANVLTF. The CDR3 coding sequence is TGTGCCGGCTCGACAGCCTCTGGGGCCAACGTCCTGACTTTC.